The subject of this entry is one TCR beta chain. The data were taken from a study of cytomegalovirus exposure and HLA in healthy donors. The PCR was carried out with 60 Vbeta primers and 13 Jbeta primers. Assay used: immunoSEQ multiplex PCR; TCRdb lists only in-frame clones, some missing. The repertoire has over 150,000 clones, 75% to 90% of them found once; the top ten carry 1%. Germline V CDR1 and CDR2: SGDLS, YYNGEE. The V segment lost 3 bases and the J segment 1 base; nucleotides outside the gene matches: 6. The CDR3 length is 15 residues. This rearrangement joins TRBV9 to TRBJ2-5, with 7 bases fitting TRBD1. This TCR derives from a boy younger than 10 in good health and CMV-seronegative. The sequencing sample was made of PBMCs. CDR3 bases: TGTGCCAGCAGCGGTTCGGGACAGACCCAAGAGACCCAGTACTTC. It codes for CASSGSGQTQETQYF.